This is a list of T cell receptor beta chains from one sample in a study of beta chain features in type 1 diabetes. Produced via immunoSEQ multiplex PCR; TCRdb's table is partial and in-frame only. The sample lists roughly 340,000 clones; around 13% were seen once. Material: naive CD4+ T cells from blood. Source of these receptors: a woman between 18 and 30 years old with type 1 diabetes. The CDR3 runs from the conserved cysteine through the conserved F or W. A D gene is named only where the DNA matches it firmly. Size is omitted from some rows. Given values are once, few, many or a class for expanded clones.

CASSQDKSGTQYF	TGTGCCAGCAGCCAAGATAAATCCGGGACCCAGTACTTC	-	TRBJ2-5	TRBV14	few
CASSRGQGGETQYF	TGTGCCAGCAGCAGAGGACAGGGAGGAGAGACCCAGTACTTC	TRBD1	TRBJ2-5	TRBV7-9	few
CASSEGSGQAAYEQYF	TGTGCCAGCAGTGAAGGCTCCGGACAGGCAGCCTACGAGCAGTACTTC	TRBD1	TRBJ2-7	TRBV2	few
CATSVPGTDTQYF	TGTGCCACCAGCGTTCCAGGGACAGATACGCAGTATTTT	-	TRBJ2-3	TRBV15	-
CASSVHLGYSNQPQHF	TGTGCCAGCAGCGTACACCTAGGTTATAGCAATCAGCCCCAGCATTTT	-	TRBJ1-5	TRBV21-1	few
CASALGGNTEAFF	TGTGCCAGCGCACTAGGGGGAAACACTGAAGCTTTCTTT	-	TRBJ1-1	TRBV11-2	few
CASSIVQGTDTQYF	TGTGCCAGTAGTATTGTGCAGGGCACAGATACGCAGTATTTT	-	TRBJ2-3	TRBV19	-
CASSSGQGFYNEQFF	TGTGCCAGCAGCTCAGGACAGGGATTCTACAATGAGCAGTTCTTC	TRBD1	TRBJ2-1	TRBV7-9	-
CASSLDGTRNQPQHF	TGCGCCAGCAGCTTGGACGGGACAAGGAATCAGCCCCAGCATTTT	-	TRBJ1-5	TRBV5-1	-
CASSQGRTSGYNEQFF	TGCGCCAGCAGCCAAGGCAGGACTAGCGGCTACAATGAGCAGTTCTTC	TRBD2	TRBJ2-1	TRBV4-3	few
CASRDREKTQYF	TGTGCCAGTAGGGACAGGGAAAAGACCCAGTACTTC	TRBD1	TRBJ2-5	TRBV19	few
CASSYLDRADEQFF	TGTGCCAGCAGTTACCTCGACAGGGCGGATGAGCAGTTCTTC	TRBD1	TRBJ2-1	TRBV6-5	-
CASSFGQVRGEAFF	TGCGCCAGCAGCTTCGGACAGGTCCGTGGTGAAGCTTTCTTT	TRBD1	TRBJ1-1	TRBV5-1	-
CASRDRVNEKLFF	TGTGCCAGCAGGGACAGAGTTAATGAAAAACTGTTTTTT	-	TRBJ1-4	TRBV25-1	-
CASRPGLAGIYEQYF	TGTGCCAGCAGGCCAGGACTAGCGGGAATCTACGAGCAGTACTTC	TRBD2	TRBJ2-7	TRBV28	-
CASSLVTGFATEAFF	TGCGCCAGCAGCTTGGTTACAGGGTTCGCCACTGAAGCTTTCTTT	-	TRBJ1-1	TRBV5-1	-
CASRPDYSSYNEQFF	TGTGCCAGCAGGCCCGACTATTCTTCCTACAATGAGCAGTTCTTC	-	TRBJ2-1	TRBV6-5	-
CATHSGTGVHEQYF	TGTGCCACCCACTCCGGGACAGGGGTTCACGAGCAGTACTTC	TRBD1	TRBJ2-7	TRBV19	-
CASGWKGSPLHF	TGTGCTAGTGGTTGGAAGGGGTCACCCCTCCACTTT	-	TRBJ1-6	TRBV12-5	-
CASSFSSGTYEQYF	TGTGCCAGCAGTTTTTCTAGCGGGACCTACGAGCAGTACTTC	TRBD2	TRBJ2-7	TRBV28	-
CASTVGQGATEQYF	TGTGCCAGCACCGTGGGGCAGGGGGCGACCGAGCAGTACTTC	TRBD1	TRBJ2-7	TRBV5-6	few
CASSKEGQGPQYF	TGTGCCAGCAGCAAAGAGGGTCAGGGTCCGCAGTATTTT	-	TRBJ2-3	TRBV21-1	-
CASSPPTSGTEAFF	TGTGCCAGCTCACCACCCACCTCCGGGACTGAAGCTTTCTTT	-	TRBJ1-1	TRBV18	few
CSVGTSLGDEQFF	TGCAGCGTTGGGACTTCTCTCGGGGATGAGCAGTTCTTC	-	TRBJ2-1	TRBV29-1	-
CASSPRGSSGSSYEQYF	TGTGCCAGCAGCCCAAGAGGAAGTAGCGGGAGCTCCTACGAGCAGTACTTC	TRBD2	TRBJ2-7	TRBV7-8	-
CASSILGLADYNEQFF	TGCGCCAGCAGCATATTGGGACTAGCGGATTACAATGAGCAGTTCTTC	TRBD2	TRBJ2-1	TRBV4-1	-
CASSQGQRRQPQHF	TGCGCCAGCAGCCAAGGACAGAGAAGGCAGCCCCAGCATTTT	-	TRBJ1-5	TRBV4-3	-
CASSLVRLDTQYF	TGTGCCAGCAGCTTAGTCAGGTTAGATACGCAGTATTTT	-	TRBJ2-3	TRBV11-3	-
CASLNRDRGPEQYF	TGTGCCAGCCTAAACCGGGACAGGGGGCCCGAGCAGTACTTC	TRBD1	TRBJ2-7	TRBV6-6	-
CASSLWTGNTGELFF	TGTGCCAGCAGCTTATGGACAGGGAACACCGGGGAGCTGTTTTTT	TRBD1	TRBJ2-2	TRBV7-2	few
CASSLAETGGYNEQFF	TGCGCCAGCAGCTTGGCCGAGACGGGGGGTTACAATGAGCAGTTCTTC	TRBD2	TRBJ2-1	TRBV5-1	few
CASRPMTQSSYNEQFF	TGTGCCAGTAGGCCCATGACTCAAAGCTCCTACAATGAGCAGTTCTTC	-	TRBJ2-1	TRBV19	few
CASSLGQNTQYF	TGTGCCAGCAGCTTGGGGCAAAATACGCAGTATTTT	-	TRBJ2-3	TRBV5-4	-
CAISEFGGGMGETQYF	TGTGCCATCAGTGAGTTCGGCGGGGGGATGGGAGAGACCCAGTACTTC	TRBD2	TRBJ2-5	TRBV6-1	few
CASSVLAGGPPYNEQFF	TGTGCCAGCAGCGTACTAGCGGGAGGGCCCCCCTACAATGAGCAGTTCTTC	TRBD2	TRBJ2-1	TRBV9	-
CASRRTEEAFF	TGTGCCAGTCGACGGACAGAAGAAGCTTTCTTT	-	TRBJ1-1	TRBV2	-
CASSLRQGTNYGYTF	TGTGCCAGCAGCTTACGACAGGGAACTAACTATGGCTACACCTTC	TRBD1	TRBJ1-2	TRBV6-6	-
CASSYGGEMAGELFF	TGTGCCAGCAGTTACGGCGGCGAGATGGCCGGGGAGCTGTTTTTT	-	TRBJ2-2	TRBV6-5	-
CASSATGFNTEAFF	TGTGCCAGCAGCGCGACAGGGTTTAACACTGAAGCTTTCTTT	TRBD1	TRBJ1-1	TRBV9	-
CASSLAEVYEQYF	TGCGCCAGCAGCTTGGCCGAGGTCTACGAGCAGTACTTC	-	TRBJ2-7	TRBV5-1	-
CASSPTREILEQFF	TGTGCCAGCAGCCCCACGAGGGAAATTCTTGAGCAGTTCTTC	-	TRBJ2-1	TRBV7-9	few
CASSPSVSPYGYTF	TGTGCCAGCAGCCCCTCCGTCTCCCCCTATGGCTACACCTTC	-	TRBJ1-2	TRBV7-2	-
CASSSATYEQYF	TGTGCCAGCAGTTCCGCGACCTACGAGCAGTACTTC	-	TRBJ2-7	TRBV28	few
CASSRGTQYF	TGTGCCAGCAGTCGGGGGACCCAGTACTTC	-	TRBJ2-5	TRBV2	few
CASSLGDITHF	TGTGCCAGCAGCTTAGGGGACATCACGCATTTT	-	TRBJ1-5	TRBV7-2	-
CASSLWTSGVASYEQYF	TGCGCCAGCAGCCTATGGACTAGCGGGGTCGCATCCTACGAGCAGTACTTC	TRBD2	TRBJ2-7	TRBV5-1	-
CASSQALPRGPTNYGYTF	TGCGCCAGCAGCCAAGCTCTTCCCAGGGGGCCTACTAACTATGGCTACACCTTC	TRBD1	TRBJ1-2	TRBV4-1	-
CASSAGTSGLWEQYF	TGTGCCAGCAGCGCGGGGACTAGCGGACTCTGGGAGCAGTACTTC	TRBD2	TRBJ2-7	TRBV5-4	few
CASRTGAGGYGYTF	TGTGCCAGCAGGACTGGGGCAGGGGGGTATGGCTACACCTTC	TRBD1	TRBJ1-2	TRBV6-6	few
CASSPYRARGQYF	TGTGCCAGCAGCCCTTACAGGGCCCGAGGCCAGTACTTC	-	TRBJ2-5	TRBV5-6	-
CAWSARLAGDEQYF	TGTGCCTGGAGTGCGCGACTAGCGGGAGACGAGCAGTACTTC	TRBD2	TRBJ2-7	TRBV30	few
CASSRGTSGAELSYEQYF	TGTGCCAGCTCGCGGGGGACTAGCGGGGCCGAATTGTCCTACGAGCAGTACTTC	TRBD2	TRBJ2-7	TRBV18	few
CACNDRGNQPQHF	TGTGCCTGCAACGACAGGGGCAATCAGCCCCAGCATTTT	TRBD1	TRBJ1-5	TRBV30	-